This T cell receptor beta chain was observed in a study of cytomegalovirus exposure and HLA in healthy donors. Study-wide points: In a later analysis, TCR beta V- and J-gene trimming showed a link to a missense DCLRE1C variant. Cytomegalovirus association was listed for about 180 TCR beta chains. It was shown in a later analysis that HLA-associated TCR beta chains were more clonally expanded than other, equally common chains. An analysis that was carried out later associated 16,951 TCR beta sequences with HLA alleles at 0.05 false discovery rate.

This CDR3 contains 15 residues. Germline CDR1 and CDR2: MGHRA and YSYEKL. Trimming stripped 5 bases from V and 0 bases from J, with 13 bases between. With regard to this clone: Antigen specificity is unknown.

Primers for the PCR totalled 60 Vbeta and 13 Jbeta. Assay used: immunoSEQ multiplex PCR; TCRdb lists only in-frame clones, some missing. The sample includes about 140,000 clones, 80% of them seen just once. The material sequenced was PBMCs. This sequence originates from a man aged 50-59 years in good health and CMV-seronegative. The genes are TRBV4-1 and TRBJ1-1; the D is unclear. The CDR3 protein is CASSSGGNMNTEAFF. CDR3 DNA sequence: TGCGCCAGCAGCTCGGGAGGCAACATGAACACTGAAGCTTTCTTT.